A single sample gave rise to the 14 T cell receptor beta chains below, sequenced in a study of cytomegalovirus exposure and HLA in healthy donors. In the PCR, 60 Vbeta and 13 Jbeta primers were used. The protocol was immunoSEQ multiplex PCR, while the TCRdb copy is restricted to in-frame clones and leaves out a portion. This table holds around 150,000 clones, roughly 80% found once. Input material: PBMCs. The receptor source for this set is a man aged 25-45 years in good health and CMV-seronegative.

V and J are TRBV2 and TRBJ1-2, with D uncertain. The CDR3 contains 12 residues. CDR1 is SNHLY, CDR2 FYNNEI, per germline. The ends were cut back, 11 bases at V and 5 bases at J, with 15 bases in the middle. The CDR3 DNA follows: TGTGCCTCAACTAGGGATCATTATGGCTACACCTTC. The encoded protein is CASTRDHYGYTF. Full variable domain (remainder filled in from reference TRBV2 and TRBJ1-2): EPEVTQTPSHQVTQMGQEVILRCVPISNHLYFYWYRQILGQKVEFLVSFYNNEISEKSEIFDDQFSVERPDGSNFTLKIRSTKLEDSAMYFCASTRDHYGYTFGSGTRLTVV.

The rearrangement links TRBV19 to TRBJ2-3, with 11 bases lining up with TRBD1. The junction had 3 bases not matched to a gene; V was cut back by 1 base and J by 6 bases. From germline, CDR1 is LNHDA and CDR2 SQIVND (reference sequence). CDR3 length: 15 amino acids. The CDR3 region has the DNA TGTGCCAGTAGTATAGGGACAGGGGGCAGGGATACGCAGTATTTT. It codes for CASSIGTGGRDTQYF.

The chain carries TRBV5-1 and TRBJ1-4, with TRBD1 identical over 7 bases. Germline loops: CDR1 SGHRS, CDR2 YFSETQ. Trimming took 3 bases from V and 8 from J; bases not matched to a gene: 1. There are 12 residues in the CDR3. The CDR3 is CASSSQGEKLFF. Here the CDR3 DNA reads TGCGCCAGCAGCTCACAGGGGGAAAAACTGTTTTTT.

V and J are TRBV9 and TRBJ2-1, with 10 positions matching TRBD2. Germline V gene sequence: CDR1 SGDLS, CDR2 YYNGEE. This CDR3 contains 16 residues. Germline trimming cut 3 bases from V and 8 bases from J; bases unmatched to any gene: 11. CDR3 coding DNA: TGTGCCAGCAGCGCCGGGACTAGCGTCACTCCCGATGAGCAGTTCTTC. It translates to CASSAGTSVTPDEQFF.

CDR3 nucleotide sequence: TGTGCCAGCAGCCCAATCGGACTAGCGGATTCGCAGTACTTC. It specifies CASSPIGLADSQYF. The chain couples TRBV7-9 to TRBJ2-7; TRBD2 aligns across 10 bases. The trim removed 5 bases at V and 9 bases at J, leaving 10 bases unmatched. CDR1 SEHNR and CDR2 FQNEAQ come from the germline V gene (reference sequence). This CDR3 is built from 14 residues.

V gene TRBV4-3 combines with J gene TRBJ2-7; D might be TRBD2 (5 bases). From germline, CDR1 is LGHNA and CDR2 YSLEER. Trimming removed 4 bases at V and 2 bases at J, with 12 bases between. The CDR3 runs to 14 residues. Written as DNA, the CDR3 is TGCGCCAGCAGCCGAGCCAGCGGAGCCTACGAGCAGTACTTC. It is translated as CASSRASGAYEQYF.

This chain links TRBV28 with TRBJ1-5; D ambiguous. The germline V gene has CDR1 MDHEN and CDR2 SYDVKM. Trimming left V 4 bases short and J 0 bases short, with 19 bases between. This CDR3 comprises 18 residues. CDR3 in amino acids: CASSSLGGGYYSNQPQHF. The CDR3 DNA follows: TGTGCCAGCAGTTCCCTGGGAGGCGGATACTATAGCAATCAGCCCCAGCATTTT.

V gene TRBV11-3 combines with J gene TRBJ1-3, with unresolved D. This CDR3 has 16 amino acids. V lost 1 base and J lost 0, with 10 bases in between. Germline V lookup: CDR1 SGHNT, CDR2 YENEEA. CDR3 amino acids: CASSLGGGYSGNTIYF. CDR3 coding DNA: TGTGCCAGCAGCTTAGGCGGCGGATACTCTGGAAACACCATATATTTT.

The chain couples TRBV7-2 to TRBJ2-2; 10 bases are a match to TRBD1. Germline V gene lookup returns CDR1 SGHTA and CDR2 FQGNSA. Losses at the gene ends were 5 bases for V and 7 bases for J; bases not matched to a gene: 4. The CDR3 is 14 amino acids. CDR3 DNA: TGTGCCAGCAGCCGACAGGGGGCGATCGGGGAGCTGTTTTTT. It codes for CASSRQGAIGELFF.

This clone has only a few counts. The chain uses TRBV28 and TRBJ1-4; the match to TRBD1 covers 8 bases. The CDR3 runs to 14 residues. Losses at the gene ends were 5 bases for V and 8 bases for J; bases not matched to a gene: 7. CDR1 is MDHEN, CDR2 SYDVKM, per germline. The CDR3 protein is CASSKHGTGEKLFF. For the CDR3, the DNA is TGTGCCAGCAGTAAGCACGGGACAGGCGAAAAACTGTTTTTT.

This sequence joins TRBV29-1 and TRBJ2-1, with 10 nucleotides matching TRBD2. This CDR3 is built from 14 residues. The ends lost 6 bases at V and 4 bases at J; junction bases unmatched: 6. CDR1 SQVTM and CDR2 ANQGSEA come from the germline V gene. CDR3 DNA sequence: TGCAGCGTCTCCAGCGGGAGGGCTTACAATGAGCAGTTCTTC. Residues: CSVSSGRAYNEQFF.

The rearrangement links TRBV11-2 to TRBJ1-1; D possibly corresponds to TRBD1 (6 bases). This CDR3 region has 13 residues. The V and J ends lost 5 bases and 2 bases respectively, with 9 bases between them. CDR1 and CDR2 (germline): SGHAT, FQNNGV. The CDR3 region is CASSRTVNTEAFF. The CDR3 DNA follows: TGTGCCAGCAGCCGGACAGTAAACACTGAAGCTTTCTTT.

The CDR3 DNA is TGTGCCAGCAGCTCTCAGGGTTACGGCAATCAGCCCCAGCATTTT. Translated: CASSSQGYGNQPQHF. The rearrangement uses TRBV7-8 and TRBJ1-5, with D maybe TRBD1 (5 bases). CDR1 and CDR2 from the germline V gene are SGHVS and FQNEAQ. The V end lost 4 bases, the J end lost 2 bases, and 12 bases lay between the germline ends. The CDR3 is 15 residues long. Filled out from reference TRBV7-8 and TRBJ1-5, the complete variable domain reads GAGVSQSPRYKVAKRGQDVALRCDPISGHVSLFWYQQALGQGPEFLTYFQNEAQLDKSGLPSDRFFAERPEGSVSTLKIQRTQQEDSAVYLCASSSQGYGNQPQHFGDGTRLSIL.

The CDR3 region is CASSNRDSGYGYTF. The CDR3 DNA reads as TGTGCCAGTAGTAACAGGGATTCAGGCTATGGCTACACCTTC. This chain joins TRBV19 and TRBJ1-2, with D perhaps TRBD1 (6 bases). V gave up 4 bases and J gave up 4 bases, with 13 bases separating them. The length of the CDR3 is 14 residues. Germline CDR1 LNHDA, CDR2 SQIVND (reference sequence). The full variable domain, its missing parts supplied by reference TRBV19 and TRBJ1-2, is DGGITQSPKYLFRKEGQNVTLSCEQNLNHDAMYWYRQDPGQGLRLIYYSQIVNDFQKGDIAEGYSVSREKKESFPLTVTSAQKNPTAFYLCASSNRDSGYGYTFGSGTRLTVV.